One and the same sample provided the 30 T cell receptor beta chains below, sequenced in a study of CD8 T cells in Susac syndrome. About 0.5 to 1 ug RNA was reverse transcribed with random hexamers. TCRdb re-derived calls from the immunoSEQ multiplex PCR reads in MiXCR, one entry per CDR3 protein. The table includes 70,000 or so distinct CDR3 sequences, over 85% detected once. Sequencing was performed on CD8+ T cells from PBMCs. These receptors all come from a human donor with multiple sclerosis.

A note on this clonotype: Relative to the germline gene, one junction end is altered; a read error may explain this. This chain connects TRBV7-7 to TRBJ2-7; D may be TRBD2 (6 bases). In germline, CDR1 is SSHAT, CDR2 FNYEAQ (reference sequence). This CDR3 is built from 15 residues. The CDR3 protein is CASSLVAGGDVEQYF. The CDR3 DNA reads TGTGCTAGCAGCTTAGTGGCAGGAGGGGATGTCGAGCAGTACTTC. Filled out from reference TRBV7-7 and TRBJ2-7, the complete variable domain reads GAGVSQSPRYKVTKRGQDVTLRCDPISSHATLYWYQQALGQGPEFLTYFNYEAQPDKSGLPSDRFSAERPEGSISTLTIQRTEQRDSAMYRCASSLVAGGDVEQYFGPGTRLTVT.

The chain carries TRBV6-4 and TRBJ2-2; D unresolved. Germline loops: CDR1 MRHNA, CDR2 SNTAGT. This CDR3 spans 15 amino acids. Trimming removed 0 bases at V and 3 bases at J, with 8 bases between. This CDR3 reads CASSDSTQHTGELFF. The CDR3 DNA follows: TGTGCCAGCAGTGACTCGACTCAACACACCGGGGAGCTGTTTTTT.

This rearrangement joins TRBV13 to TRBJ2-3; 13 bases fit TRBD2. This CDR3 is built from 16 residues. CDR1 is PRHDT and CDR2 is FYEKMQ in the germline V gene (reference sequence). The trim removed 5 bases at V and 5 bases at J, leaving 7 bases unmatched. The CDR3 sequence: CASSLGLAGEGDTQYF. CDR3 coding DNA: TGTGCCAGCAGCCTCGGACTAGCGGGAGAGGGAGATACGCAGTATTTT.

The chain has TRBV13 and TRBJ2-7; D is perhaps TRBD2 (6 bases). This CDR3 comprises 16 residues. The V end was cut by 5 bases, the J end by 1 base, with 18 bases between. Germline lookup yields CDR1 PRHDT and CDR2 FYEKMQ (reference sequence). The DNA of the CDR3 is TGTGCCAGCAGCCCCTCCGGGACGGAGGGGTCCTACGAGCAGTACTTC. Translated: CASSPSGTEGSYEQYF.

V and J are TRBV4-1 and TRBJ2-7; D is uncertain. Germline V gives CDR1 MGHRA, CDR2 YSYEKL. Between the trimmed V and J ends, which lost 1 base and 3 bases, there was a span of 16 bases. This CDR3 comprises 16 residues. Here the CDR3 reads CASSQAADGAVYEQYF. CDR3 nucleotides: TGCGCCAGCAGCCAAGCCGCGGACGGAGCAGTCTACGAGCAGTACTTC.

The chain couples TRBV9 to TRBJ2-7, with D uncertain. The CDR3 loop spans 16 amino acids. V lost 4 bases to trimming and J lost 4 bases, with 21 bases between them. Per the germline V gene, CDR1 is SGDLS and CDR2 is YYNGEE. For the CDR3, the DNA is TGTGCCAGCAGCCCTCTTGACTTGGCCTTGGCTTACGAGCAGTACTTC. As protein: CASSPLDLALAYEQYF. Variable domain in full (rest from reference TRBV9 and TRBJ2-7): DSGVTQTPKHLITATGQRVTLRCSPRSGDLSVYWYQQSLDQGLQFLIQYYNGEERAKGNILERFSAQQFPDLHSELNLSSLELGDSALYFCASSPLDLALAYEQYFGPGTRLTVT.

The DNA of the CDR3 is TGTGCCAGCAGTTCACCGGGACAGGGCATAACCGGGGAGCTGTTTTTT. Protein product: CASSSPGQGITGELFF. The chain carries TRBV27 and TRBJ2-2; the match to TRBD1 covers 9 bases. The CDR3 extends over 16 amino acids. J lost 5 bases, V lost 4 bases, and 8 bases had no gene match. Germline loops: CDR1 MNHEY, CDR2 SMNVEV (reference sequence).

This chain links TRBV4-1 with TRBJ2-5; D is unresolved. The CDR3 length is 13 residues. The V end lost 4 bases, the J end lost 0 bases, and 6 bases lay between the germline ends. Germline V gene lookup returns CDR1 MGHRA and CDR2 YSYEKL. CDR3 residues: CASSPPHQETQYF. CDR3 DNA: TGCGCCAGCAGCCCACCCCACCAAGAGACCCAGTACTTC.

The chain is built from TRBV5-4 and TRBJ2-1; TRBD2 matches at 10 bases. Germline values: CDR1 SGHNT, CDR2 YYREEE (reference sequence). V shed 3 bases, J shed 5 bases, and the junction held 5 bases outside the gene matches. The CDR3 is 15 residues long. The CDR3 nucleotides read TGTGCCAGCAGCTCTAGCGGGAGACGGGACAATGAGCAGTTCTTC. This gives the protein CASSSSGRRDNEQFF. Using reference TRBV5-4 and TRBJ2-1 for the parts outside the CDR3, the full variable domain is ETGVTQSPTHLIKTRGQQVTLRCSSQSGHNTVSWYQQALGQGPQFIFQYYREEENGRGNFPPRFSGLQFPNYSSELNVNALELDDSALYLCASSSSGRRDNEQFFGPGTRLTVL.

The rearrangement links TRBV20-1 to TRBJ2-7; possible D gene TRBD1, 6 bases. Trimming left V 3 bases short and J 0 bases short, with 12 bases between. Germline CDR1 DFQATT, CDR2 SNEGSKA (reference sequence). The CDR3 spans 14 residues. CDR3 residues: CSASWDTSSYEQYF. DNA of the CDR3: TGCAGTGCTAGTTGGGACACTAGCTCCTACGAGCAGTACTTC.

The chain has TRBV20-1 and TRBJ2-7; a weak D match, TRBD2 (5 bases). From germline, CDR1 is DFQATT and CDR2 SNEGSKA (reference sequence). The V end lost 0 bases, the J end lost 6 bases, and 12 bases lay between the germline ends. CDR3 size: 13 residues. CDR3 sequence reads: CSARDPGVGEQYF. The CDR3 nucleotides read TGCAGTGCTAGAGACCCCGGGGTTGGCGAGCAGTACTTC.

This sequence joins TRBV19 and TRBJ2-1; no clear D. CDR1 is LNHDA and CDR2 is SQIVND in the germline V gene (reference sequence). V lost 4 bases and J lost 0, with 10 bases in between. This CDR3 is built from 15 residues. The CDR3 DNA is TGTGCCAGTAGTACGGGCCCCAGCTCCTACAATGAGCAGTTCTTC. It codes for CASSTGPSSYNEQFF.

This clonotype was seen only once. This chain joins TRBV19 and TRBJ1-6; TRBD1 matches 7 bases. Germline CDR1 and CDR2: LNHDA and SQIVND (reference sequence). Losses at the gene ends were 5 bases for V and 8 bases for J; bases not matched to a gene: 6. There are 14 residues in the CDR3. The CDR3 DNA reads TGTGCCAGTAGTGAGGGACAGCTTGATTCACCCCTCCACTTT. Encoded protein: CASSEGQLDSPLHF.

V usage is TRBV16 and J usage is TRBJ1-1, with unresolved D. This CDR3 comprises 13 residues. V lost 2 bases, J lost 1 base, and 5 bases lay in between. CDR1 is KGHSY, CDR2 FQNENV, per germline. The CDR3 DNA reads TGTGCCAGCAGCCAAGAGCCGAACACTGAAGCTTTCTTT. Translation: CASSQEPNTEAFF.

The rearrangement uses TRBV6-5 and TRBJ1-4, with D maybe TRBD1 (5 bases). CDR3 length: 15 amino acids. Per the germline V gene, CDR1 is MNHEY and CDR2 is SVGAGI. Trimming shortened V by 0 bases and J by 4 bases, and 9 bases separated the two germline ends. CDR3 coding DNA: TGTGCCAGCAGTTACTCGGGGCAGGTTAATGAAAAACTGTTTTTT. Translation: CASSYSGQVNEKLFF.

The chain joins TRBV29-1 to TRBJ2-2; D unclear. V shed 7 bases and J shed 3 bases, with 6 bases lying between them. This CDR3 region has 11 residues. Germline assignment: CDR1 SQVTM and CDR2 ANQGSEA. This chain's CDR3 is CSAGDTGELFF. In nucleotides, the CDR3 is TGCAGCGCTGGGGACACCGGGGAGCTGTTTTTT.

This chain joins TRBV29-1 and TRBJ2-3, with no clear D. CDR3 length: 14 amino acids. Germline CDR1 reads SQVTM; CDR2 reads ANQGSEA. The V end was cut by 7 bases, the J end by 2 bases, with 16 bases between. The CDR3 loop reads CSADLDRATDTQYF. CDR3 bases: TGCAGCGCCGACCTCGACCGAGCCACAGATACGCAGTATTTT.

The V gene is TRBV5-1, the J gene TRBJ2-1, with no clear D. The CDR3 is 12 amino acids. Germline-derived CDR1 and CDR2 are SGHRS and YFSETQ. V was clipped by 0 bases and J by 7 bases, with 5 bases between them. The DNA of the CDR3 is TGCGCCAGCAGCTTGGCGAGTAATGAGCAGTTCTTC. Amino acid sequence: CASSLASNEQFF.

The chain couples TRBV5-1 to TRBJ2-7; a weak D match, TRBD1 (5 bases). The CDR3 is made up of 12 amino acids. V lost 6 bases to trimming and J lost 3 bases, with 10 bases between them. CDR1 is SGHRS, CDR2 YFSETQ, per germline. The CDR3 reads CASKDTYYEQYF. CDR3 coding DNA: TGCGCCAGCAAGGACACCTACTACGAGCAGTACTTC.

The V gene is TRBV7-3, the J gene TRBJ2-7; D is perhaps TRBD1 or TRBD2 (5 bases each). The CDR3 spans 16 residues. CDR1 and CDR2 (germline): SGHTA, FQGTGA. Trimming removed 5 bases from V and 4 bases from J, with 21 bases in between. In DNA form, the CDR3 reads TGTGCCAGCAGCGGATACTTCGAGGGGCAGAAATACGAGCAGTACTTC. The encoded protein is CASSGYFEGQKYEQYF.

V and J are TRBV29-1 and TRBJ1-2; D may be TRBD1 (5 bases). CDR3 length: 11 residues. The ends were cut back, 2 bases at V and 8 bases at J, with 9 bases in the middle. CDR1 and CDR2 (germline): SQVTM, ANQGSEA. The CDR3 region has the DNA TGCAGCGTTGAATTGGGGGAGGGCTACACCTTC. Its protein product is CSVELGEGYTF. The full variable domain, its missing parts supplied by reference TRBV29-1 and TRBJ1-2, is SAVISQKPSRDICQRGTSLTIQCQVDSQVTMMFWYRQQPGQSLTLIATANQGSEATYESGFVIDKFPISRPNLTFSTLTVSNMSPEDSSIYLCSVELGEGYTFGSGTRLTVV.

This chain uses TRBV20-1 with TRBJ1-6; tentatively, D is TRBD1 (6 bases). With 0 bases removed from V and 8 bases from J, the gap between germline ends came to 23 bases. This CDR3 has 18 amino acids. CDR1 and CDR2 (germline): DFQATT, SNEGSKA (reference sequence). CDR3 sequence: CSARDKLQGRLLDSPLHF. DNA of the CDR3: TGCAGTGCTAGAGACAAACTACAGGGACGCCTACTCGATTCACCCCTCCACTTT.

The count of this clonotype is one. V usage is TRBV7-7 and J usage is TRBJ2-3; TRBD2 aligns across 7 bases. Germline V gives CDR1 SSHAT, CDR2 FNYEAQ (reference sequence). The CDR3 runs 15 residues. The junction had 6 bases not matched to a gene; V was cut back by 5 bases and J by 1 base. CDR3 residues: CASSPWEGRTDTQYF. Written as DNA, the CDR3 is TGTGCCAGCAGCCCCTGGGAGGGCCGCACAGATACGCAGTATTTT.

This clonotype was found once. The chain employs TRBV27 and TRBJ2-1; the match to TRBD1 covers 8 bases. This CDR3 has 14 residues. Germline V gene data show CDR1 as MNHEY and CDR2 as SMNVEV (reference sequence). With 0 bases clipped from V and 12 bases from J, the junction kept 7 bases outside the gene matches. CDR3 amino acids: CASSLSIAGGWQFF. DNA for the CDR3: TGTGCCAGCAGTTTATCGATAGCAGGGGGCTGGCAGTTCTTC.

V usage is TRBV7-9 and J usage is TRBJ2-1; D gene uncertain. V gave up 1 base and J gave up 0 bases, with 10 bases separating them. Germline lookup yields CDR1 SEHNR and CDR2 FQNEAQ (reference sequence). The CDR3 loop spans 16 amino acids. Written as DNA, the CDR3 is TGTGCCAGCAGCTTAGTCTCTGGAGCCTCCTACAATGAGCAGTTCTTC. This gives the protein CASSLVSGASYNEQFF.

The chain carries TRBV7-2 and TRBJ2-7, with D tentatively TRBD1 or TRBD2 (5 bases each). This CDR3 is built from 15 residues. Germline CDR1 reads SGHTA; CDR2 reads FQGNSA. V lost 1 base, J lost 3 bases, and 13 bases lay in between. CDR3 coding DNA: TGTGCCAGCAGCTTAGAGGGACCTTTTAGCTACGAGCAGTACTTC. Its protein is CASSLEGPFSYEQYF.

The chain uses TRBV7-3 and TRBJ2-5; D ambiguous. The CDR3 totals 14 residues. The V end lost 1 base, the J end lost 0 bases, and 6 bases lay between the germline ends. The germline CDR1 and CDR2 sequences are SGHTA and FQGTGA. The CDR3 DNA reads TGTGCCAGCAGCTTAAACGGGTACCAAGAGACCCAGTACTTC. It translates to CASSLNGYQETQYF. The variable domain in full, completed from reference TRBV7-3 and TRBJ2-5, reads GAGVSQTPSNKVTEKGKYVELRCDPISGHTALYWYRQSLGQGPEFLIYFQGTGAADDSGLPNDRFFAVRPEGSVSTLKIQRTERGDSAVYLCASSLNGYQETQYFGPGTRLLVL.

The V gene is TRBV6-1, the J gene TRBJ1-6; D is uncertain. Trimming stripped 4 bases from V and 10 bases from J, with 11 bases between. CDR1 MNHNS and CDR2 SASEGT come from the germline V gene. The CDR3 covers 13 residues. CDR3 protein: CASSAGPESPLHF. The CDR3 DNA sequence: TGTGCCAGCAGTGCGGGCCCTGAGTCACCCCTCCACTTT.

CDR3 coding DNA: TGTGCCAGCAGCCCGTTCGGGGGTAGCTCCTACGAGCAGTACTTC. This codes for CASSPFGGSSYEQYF. The rearrangement uses TRBV7-8 and TRBJ2-7, with D possibly matching TRBD2 (6 bases). The CDR3 is made up of 15 amino acids. The V gene's germline CDR1 is SGHVS and CDR2 FQNEAQ. V was shortened by 5 bases and J by 0 bases, with 14 bases between the two germline ends.

This clonotype has only one observation. The chain combines TRBV23-1 with TRBJ1-3; D might be TRBD1 (6 bases). TRBV23-1 is annotated as an ORF whose role is uncertain. This CDR3 has 17 amino acids. V was cut by 4 bases and J by 3 bases, with 19 bases left in between. The CDR3 DNA reads TGCGCCAGCAGTCCCCTGATGGGGGGGCAAAGTGGAAACACCATATATTTT. It codes for CASSPLMGGQSGNTIYF.